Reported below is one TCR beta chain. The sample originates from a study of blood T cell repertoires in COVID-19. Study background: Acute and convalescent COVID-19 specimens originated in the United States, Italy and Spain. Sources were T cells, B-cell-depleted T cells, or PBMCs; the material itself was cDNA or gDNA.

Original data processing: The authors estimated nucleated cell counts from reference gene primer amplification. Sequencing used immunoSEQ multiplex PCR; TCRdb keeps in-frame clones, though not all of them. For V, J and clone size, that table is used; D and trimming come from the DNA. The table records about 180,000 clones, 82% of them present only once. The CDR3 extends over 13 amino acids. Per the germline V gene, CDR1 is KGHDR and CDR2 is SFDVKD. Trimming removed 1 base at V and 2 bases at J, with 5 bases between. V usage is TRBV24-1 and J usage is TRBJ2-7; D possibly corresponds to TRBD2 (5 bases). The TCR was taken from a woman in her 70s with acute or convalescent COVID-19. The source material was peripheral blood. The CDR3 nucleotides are TGTGCCACCAGTGATTTACTAGCCTACGAGCAGTACTTC. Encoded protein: CATSDLLAYEQYF.